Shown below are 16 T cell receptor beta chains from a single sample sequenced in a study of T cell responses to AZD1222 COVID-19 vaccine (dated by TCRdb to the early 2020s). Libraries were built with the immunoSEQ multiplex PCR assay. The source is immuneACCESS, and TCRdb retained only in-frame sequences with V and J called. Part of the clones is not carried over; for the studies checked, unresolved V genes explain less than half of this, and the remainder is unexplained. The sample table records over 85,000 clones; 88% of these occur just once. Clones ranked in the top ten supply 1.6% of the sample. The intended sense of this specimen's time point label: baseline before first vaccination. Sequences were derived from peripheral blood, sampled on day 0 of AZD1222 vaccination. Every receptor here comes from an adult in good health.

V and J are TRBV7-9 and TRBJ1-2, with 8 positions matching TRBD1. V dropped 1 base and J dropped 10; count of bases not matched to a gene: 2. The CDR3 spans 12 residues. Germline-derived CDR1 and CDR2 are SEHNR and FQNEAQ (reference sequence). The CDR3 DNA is TGTGCCAGCAGCTTAGAGCAGGGGGCCTACACCTTC. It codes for CASSLEQGAYTF.

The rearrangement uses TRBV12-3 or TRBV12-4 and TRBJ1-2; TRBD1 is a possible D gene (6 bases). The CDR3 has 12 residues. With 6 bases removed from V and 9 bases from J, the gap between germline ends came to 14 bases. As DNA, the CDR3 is TGTGCCAGCAGCCCTGCCAGGGGAAGCTACACCTTC. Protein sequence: CASSPARGSYTF.

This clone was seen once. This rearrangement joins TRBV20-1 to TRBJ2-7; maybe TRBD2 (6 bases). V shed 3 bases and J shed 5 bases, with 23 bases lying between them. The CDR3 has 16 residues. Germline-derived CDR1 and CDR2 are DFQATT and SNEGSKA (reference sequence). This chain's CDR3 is CSASRGGSGARNEQYF. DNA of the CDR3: TGCAGTGCTAGTAGAGGCGGTAGCGGCGCTCGGAACGAGCAGTACTTC.

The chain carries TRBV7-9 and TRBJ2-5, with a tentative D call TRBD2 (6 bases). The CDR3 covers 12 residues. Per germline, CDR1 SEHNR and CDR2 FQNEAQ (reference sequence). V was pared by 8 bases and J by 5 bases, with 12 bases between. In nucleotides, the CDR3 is TGTGCCAGCCGGCGGGGATCGGAGACCCAGTACTTC. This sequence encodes CASRRGSETQYF. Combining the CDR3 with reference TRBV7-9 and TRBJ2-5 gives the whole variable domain DTGVSQNPRHKITKRGQNVTFRCDPISEHNRLYWYRQTLGQGPEFLTYFQNEAQLEKSRLLSDRFSAERPKGSFSTLEIQRTEQGDSAMYLCASRRGSETQYFGPGTRLLVL.

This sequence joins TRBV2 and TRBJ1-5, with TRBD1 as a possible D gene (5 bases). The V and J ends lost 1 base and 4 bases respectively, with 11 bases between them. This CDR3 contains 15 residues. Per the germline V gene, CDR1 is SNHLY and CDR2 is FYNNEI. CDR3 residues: CASSEGGSWNQPQHF. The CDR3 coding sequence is TGTGCCAGCAGTGAAGGGGGCTCGTGGAATCAGCCCCAGCATTTT.

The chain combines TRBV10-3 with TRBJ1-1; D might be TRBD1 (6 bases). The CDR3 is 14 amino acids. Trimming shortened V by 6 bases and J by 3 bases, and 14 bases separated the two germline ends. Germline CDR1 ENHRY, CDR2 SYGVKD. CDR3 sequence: CAIRAGQWDTEAFF. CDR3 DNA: TGTGCCATCAGGGCCGGACAGTGGGACACTGAAGCTTTCTTT.

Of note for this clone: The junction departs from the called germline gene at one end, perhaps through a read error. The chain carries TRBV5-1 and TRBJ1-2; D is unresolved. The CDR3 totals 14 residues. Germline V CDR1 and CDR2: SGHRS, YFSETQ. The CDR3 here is CASTLVGPNYGYTF. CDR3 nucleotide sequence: TGCGCCAGCACCTTGGTAGGCCCTAACTATGGCTACACCTTC.

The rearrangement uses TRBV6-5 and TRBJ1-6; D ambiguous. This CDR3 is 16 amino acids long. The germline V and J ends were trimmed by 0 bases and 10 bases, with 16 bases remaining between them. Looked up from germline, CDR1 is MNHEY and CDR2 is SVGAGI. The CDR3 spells CASSYSRTGSGSPLHF. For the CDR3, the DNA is TGTGCCAGCAGTTACTCGAGGACGGGGTCGGGGTCACCCCTCCACTTT.

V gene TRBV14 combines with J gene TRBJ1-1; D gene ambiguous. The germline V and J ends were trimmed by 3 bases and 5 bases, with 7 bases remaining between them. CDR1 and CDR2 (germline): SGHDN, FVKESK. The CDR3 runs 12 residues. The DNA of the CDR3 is TGTGCCAGCAGCCATTTAACGACTGAAGCTTTCTTT. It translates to CASSHLTTEAFF.

CDR3: CASSSKEKPQHF. DNA of the CDR3: TGTGCCAGCAGCTCAAAGGAGAAGCCCCAGCATTTT. The genes are TRBV7-9 and TRBJ1-5; no reliable D call. V was clipped by 4 bases and J by 8 bases, with 9 bases between them. CDR3 length: 12 amino acids. CDR1 is SEHNR, CDR2 FQNEAQ, per germline (reference sequence).

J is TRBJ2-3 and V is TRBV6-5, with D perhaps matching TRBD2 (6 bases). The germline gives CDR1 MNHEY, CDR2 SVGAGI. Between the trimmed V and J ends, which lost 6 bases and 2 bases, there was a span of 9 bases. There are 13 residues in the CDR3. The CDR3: CASRRDFTDTQYF. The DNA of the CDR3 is TGTGCCAGCAGAAGGGACTTCACAGATACGCAGTATTTT.

DNA for the CDR3: TGTGCCAGCCGACTAGCGGCCCAAGAGACCCAGTACTTC. This gives the protein CASRLAAQETQYF. The chain links TRBV6-5 to TRBJ2-5; 9 bases line up with TRBD2. The V segment lost 8 bases and the J segment 1 base; nucleotides outside the gene matches: 2. This CDR3 is built from 13 residues. From germline, CDR1 is MNHEY and CDR2 SVGAGI.

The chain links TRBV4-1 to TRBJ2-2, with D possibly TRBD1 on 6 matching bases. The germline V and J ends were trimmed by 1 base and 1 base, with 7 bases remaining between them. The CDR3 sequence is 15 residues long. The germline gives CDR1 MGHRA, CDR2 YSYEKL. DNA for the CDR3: TGCGCCAGCAGCCAAGTGGGACAGAACACCGGGGAGCTGTTTTTT. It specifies CASSQVGQNTGELFF.

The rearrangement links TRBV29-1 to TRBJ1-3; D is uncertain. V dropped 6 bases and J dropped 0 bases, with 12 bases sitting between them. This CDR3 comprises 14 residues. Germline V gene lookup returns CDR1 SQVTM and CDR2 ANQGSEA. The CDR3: CSVQDLSSGNTIYF. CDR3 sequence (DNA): TGCAGCGTGCAGGACTTGAGCTCTGGAAACACCATATATTTT.

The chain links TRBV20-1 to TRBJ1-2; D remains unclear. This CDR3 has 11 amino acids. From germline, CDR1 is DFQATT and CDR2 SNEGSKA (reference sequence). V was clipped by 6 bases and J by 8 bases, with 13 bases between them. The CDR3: CSAPMYHGYTF. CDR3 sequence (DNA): TGCAGTGCACCTATGTATCACGGCTACACCTTC.

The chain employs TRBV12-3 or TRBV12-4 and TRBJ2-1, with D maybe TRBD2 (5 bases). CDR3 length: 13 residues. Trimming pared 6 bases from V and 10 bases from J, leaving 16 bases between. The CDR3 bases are TGTGCCAGCAGCCTCCCAGACCGCGGGGAGCAGTTCTTC. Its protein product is CASSLPDRGEQFF.